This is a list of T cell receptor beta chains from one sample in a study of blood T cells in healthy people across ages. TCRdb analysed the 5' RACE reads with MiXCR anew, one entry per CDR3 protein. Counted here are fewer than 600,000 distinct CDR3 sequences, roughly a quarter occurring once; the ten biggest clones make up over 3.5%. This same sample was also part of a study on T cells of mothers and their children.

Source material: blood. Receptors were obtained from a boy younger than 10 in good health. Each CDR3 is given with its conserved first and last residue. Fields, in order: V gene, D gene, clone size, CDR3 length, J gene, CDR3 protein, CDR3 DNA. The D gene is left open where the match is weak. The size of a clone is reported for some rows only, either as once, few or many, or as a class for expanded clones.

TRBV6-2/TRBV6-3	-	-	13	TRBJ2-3	CASSLLPVDTQYF	TGTGCCAGCAGTCTTCTCCCGGTAGATACGCAGTATTTT
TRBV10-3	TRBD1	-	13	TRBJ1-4	CAISEGQGGKLFF	TGTGCCATCAGCGAGGGACAGGGAGGAAAACTGTTTTTT
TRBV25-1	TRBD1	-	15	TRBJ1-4	CASSGDRGRREKLFF	TGTGCCAGCAGTGGGGACAGGGGGCGAAGGGAAAAACTGTTTTTT
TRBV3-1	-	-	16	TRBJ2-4	CASSHMGLLAKNIQYF	TGTGCCAGCAGCCATATGGGTCTATTAGCCAAAAACATTCAGTACTTC
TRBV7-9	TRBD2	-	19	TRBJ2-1	CASPEVGLAEVNSYNEQFF	TGTGCCAGCCCTGAGGTTGGACTAGCGGAAGTTAACTCCTACAATGAGCAGTTCTTC
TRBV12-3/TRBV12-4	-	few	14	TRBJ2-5	CASRTQGEQETQYF	TGTGCCAGCAGGACCCAGGGTGAGCAGGAGACCCAGTACTTC
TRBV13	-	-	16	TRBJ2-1	CASSRRDSSSYNEQFF	TGTGCCAGCAGCCGCCGGGACTCCTCCTCCTACAATGAGCAGTTCTTC
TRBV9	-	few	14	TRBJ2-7	CASSADGAEYEQYF	TGTGCCAGCAGCGCCGACGGAGCCGAGTACGAGCAGTACTTC
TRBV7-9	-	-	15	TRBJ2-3	CASSTGQMSTDTQYF	TGTGCCAGCAGCACCGGACAGATGAGCACAGATACGCAGTATTTT
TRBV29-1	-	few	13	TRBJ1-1	CSVHGGLNTEAFF	TGCAGCGTTCACGGGGGTCTGAACACTGAAGCTTTCTTT
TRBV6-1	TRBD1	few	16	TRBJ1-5	CASSEGQGYSNQPQHF	TGTGCCAGCAGTGAGGGACAGGGTTACAGCAATCAGCCCCAGCATTTT
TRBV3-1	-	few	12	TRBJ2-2	CASNDWAGELFF	TGTGCCAGCAACGATTGGGCCGGGGAGCTGTTTTTT
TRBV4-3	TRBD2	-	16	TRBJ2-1	CASSQRSGRLGDEQFF	TGCGCCAGCAGCCAAAGGAGCGGGAGGCTTGGGGATGAGCAGTTCTTC
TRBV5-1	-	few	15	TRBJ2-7	CASSLNGGDSYEQYF	TGCGCCAGCAGCTTGAATGGGGGCGACAGCTACGAGCAGTACTTC
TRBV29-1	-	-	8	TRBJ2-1	CSADEQFF	TGCAGCGCCGATGAGCAGTTCTTC
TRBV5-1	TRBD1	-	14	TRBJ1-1	CASNNPGGNTEAFF	TGCGCCAGCAACAACCCAGGGGGGAACACTGAAGCTTTCTTT
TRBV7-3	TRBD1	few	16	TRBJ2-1	CASSYSGTGVDNEQFF	TGTGCCAGCAGCTACTCCGGGACAGGGGTGGACAATGAGCAGTTCTTC
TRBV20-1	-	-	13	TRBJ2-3	CSAGISDTDTQYF	TGCAGTGCAGGGATCTCTGACACAGATACGCAGTATTTT
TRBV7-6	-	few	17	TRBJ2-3	CASSLGWDKGLADTQYF	TGTGCCAGCAGCTTAGGATGGGACAAGGGCCTAGCAGATACGCAGTATTTT
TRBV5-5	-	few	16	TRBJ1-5	CASSLFTGINNQPQHF	TGTGCCAGCAGCTTGTTCACCGGTATCAATAATCAGCCCCAGCATTTT
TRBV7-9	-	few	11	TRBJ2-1	CASSLERGQFF	TGTGCCAGCAGCTTAGAACGTGGGCAGTTCTTC
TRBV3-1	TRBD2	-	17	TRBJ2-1	CASSQDLRVGGGNEQFF	TGTGCCAGCAGCCAGGACCTCCGTGTTGGGGGGGGCAATGAGCAGTTCTTC
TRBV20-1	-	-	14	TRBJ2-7	CSALNRIQRYEQYF	TGCAGTGCTTTAAACAGGATCCAGCGCTACGAGCAGTACTTC
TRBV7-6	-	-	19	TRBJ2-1	CASSLQPVGGVSSYNEQFF	TGTGCCAGCAGCTTACAGCCCGTCGGAGGGGTAAGCTCCTACAATGAGCAGTTCTTC
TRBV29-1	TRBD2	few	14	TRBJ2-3	CSGTSGLRTDTQYF	TGCAGCGGGACTAGCGGTCTCCGCACAGATACGCAGTATTTT
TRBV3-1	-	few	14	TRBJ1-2	CASSQDDGWGGYTF	TGTGCCAGCAGCCAAGATGACGGCTGGGGTGGCTACACCTTC
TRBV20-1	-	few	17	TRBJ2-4	CSAPDWVKQGAKNIQYF	TGCAGTGCTCCGGACTGGGTCAAACAAGGGGCCAAAAACATTCAGTACTTC
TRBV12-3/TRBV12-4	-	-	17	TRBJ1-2	CASSFGGTDAALDGYTF	TGTGCCAGCAGTTTCGGGGGGACGGACGCCGCCCTTGATGGCTACACCTTC
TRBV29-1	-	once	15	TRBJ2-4	CSVLLRDVAKNIQYF	TGCAGCGTCCTCCTCAGGGACGTGGCCAAAAACATTCAGTACTTC
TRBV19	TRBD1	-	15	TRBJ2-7	CASSSGQGVIHEQYF	TGTGCCAGTAGTAGCGGACAGGGAGTCATCCACGAGCAGTACTTC
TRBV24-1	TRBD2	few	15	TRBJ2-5	CATSRSGRGRETQYF	TGTGCCACCAGTAGGTCAGGGAGGGGCAGAGAGACCCAGTACTTC
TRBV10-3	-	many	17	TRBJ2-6	CAISESGGNSGANVLTF	TGTGCCATCAGTGAGTCGGGAGGTAACTCTGGGGCCAACGTCCTGACTTTC
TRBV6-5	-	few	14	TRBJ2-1	CASSEVRGYDEQFF	TGTGCCAGCAGTGAGGTTCGGGGGTACGATGAGCAGTTCTTC
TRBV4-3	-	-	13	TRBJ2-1	CASSRELRNEQFF	TGCGCCAGCAGCCGCGAGCTACGCAATGAGCAGTTCTTC
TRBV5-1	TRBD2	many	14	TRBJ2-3	CASSWTSGEDTQYF	TGCGCCAGCAGCTGGACTAGCGGGGAAGATACGCAGTATTTT
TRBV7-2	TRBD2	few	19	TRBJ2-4	CASSLGASGRAPAKNIQYF	TGTGCCAGCAGCTTAGGGGCTAGCGGGAGGGCCCCTGCCAAAAACATTCAGTACTTC
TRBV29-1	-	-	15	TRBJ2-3	CSVEEGRGGTDTQYF	TGCAGCGTTGAAGAGGGGCGGGGTGGCACAGATACGCAGTATTTT
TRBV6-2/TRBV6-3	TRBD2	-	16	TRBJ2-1	CASSYQVAGVWNEQFF	TGTGCCAGCAGTTACCAAGTAGCGGGAGTTTGGAATGAGCAGTTCTTC
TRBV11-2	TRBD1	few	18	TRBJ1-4	CASSFPTGGFATNEKLFF	TGTGCCAGCAGCTTCCCCACAGGGGGGTTTGCAACTAATGAAAAACTGTTTTTT
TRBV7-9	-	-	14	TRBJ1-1	CASSLGGIGTEAFF	TGTGCCAGCAGCTTAGGAGGGATTGGCACTGAAGCTTTCTTT
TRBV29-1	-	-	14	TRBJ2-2	CSVEQASDTGELFF	TGCAGCGTTGAGCAGGCCTCGGACACCGGGGAGCTGTTTTTT
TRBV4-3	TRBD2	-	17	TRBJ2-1	CASSQTPGTSVSNEQFF	TGCGCCAGCAGCCAAACACCGGGGACTAGCGTCAGCAATGAGCAGTTCTTC
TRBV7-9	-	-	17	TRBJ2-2	CASSLGPAPLHTGELFF	TGTGCCAGCAGCTTAGGTCCGGCTCCACTGCACACCGGGGAGCTGTTTTTT
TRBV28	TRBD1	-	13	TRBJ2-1	CASGTGIGNEQFF	TGTGCCAGCGGGACAGGGATTGGCAATGAGCAGTTCTTC
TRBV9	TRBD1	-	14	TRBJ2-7	CASSPGTGLSEQYF	TGTGCCAGCAGCCCCGGGACAGGGTTGAGCGAGCAGTACTTC
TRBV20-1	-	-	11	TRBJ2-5	CSARRWGEQYF	TGCAGTGCCAGGCGGTGGGGGGAGCAGTACTTC
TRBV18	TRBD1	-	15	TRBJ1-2	CASSPPLAGGYGYTF	TGTGCCAGCAGCCCTCCTCTTGCAGGGGGCTATGGCTACACCTTC
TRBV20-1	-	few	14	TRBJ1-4	CSAPGALRGEKLFF	TGCAGTGCTCCCGGGGCCCTTAGAGGTGAAAAACTGTTTTTT
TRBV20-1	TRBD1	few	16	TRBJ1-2	CSGVRSGQGDPYGYTF	TGCAGTGGGGTTCGTTCGGGACAGGGAGATCCTTATGGCTACACCTTC